Many counts were recorded for the clone carrying this T cell receptor beta chain. CDR3-region Arm-PCR and iRepertoire HTBI primers produced the TCR beta libraries. TCRdb re-called the multiplex PCR reads through MiXCR, storing one row per CDR3 protein. The table shows roughly 500,000 distinct CDR3 sequences, with approximately 12% occurring only once. CDR3 length equals 18 residues. J lost 9 bases, V lost 6 bases, and 20 bases had no gene match. The germline V gene has CDR1 MNHEY and CDR2 SMNVEV (reference sequence). Documented time point: newly diagnosed GD, antithyroid drugs for less than 3 months. PBMC RNA was the source of the TCR library. The data stem from a study of regulatory T cells in long-lasting Graves disease. The sample was also reused in another study, on T cells in Graves' hyperthyroidism and ophthalmopathy. That report adds: HTBI primers were employed in a first-round RT-PCR of the TCR CDR3. Also found in blood were most expanded thyroid clonotypes above 0.001.

This TCR was recovered from a man aged 25 to 40 with Graves disease. V is TRBV27 and J is TRBJ1-6, with 7 bases identical to TRBD1. The sequencing used peripheral blood mononuclear cells (PBMCs), collected at new diagnosis, from a patient treated with antithyroid drugs. In DNA, the CDR3 is TGTGCCAGCAGATCCGAAACGAGACAGGTTTCAGGGGGTTCACCCCTCCACTTT. Residues: CASRSETRQVSGGSPLHF.